This T cell receptor beta chain was obtained from a study of T cell repertoires in cytomegalovirus infection. Whole-study context: Both CMV infection and a matching HLA type were indicated by public TCR beta signatures.

Germline-derived CDR1 and CDR2 are SEHNR and FQNEAQ (reference sequence). The CDR3 consists of 15 residues. V lost 3 bases to trimming and J lost 1 base, with 7 bases between them. This clonotype was seen only a few times. The antigen is unknown. Study-level points and caveats: The ex vivo response was dominated by HLA-C-restricted CMV-specific TCR beta clonotypes. The study identified carriers of CMV plus the relevant HLA from cumulative public TCR beta family frequency.

Using its own MiXCR run on the reads, TCRdb lists one record per CDR3 protein. This table has around 450,000 distinct CDR3 sequences, around 10% appearing once. The specimen was PBMCs. This TCR derives from a human donor in good health (CMV status not recorded). Some clones in this sample may be carry-over from other donors' samples. The V gene is TRBV7-9, the J gene TRBJ1-6, with TRBD1 as a possible D gene (5 bases). The CDR3 DNA follows: TGTGCCAGCAGCTTCAGGGATTCCTATAATTCACCCCTCCACTTT. Translation: CASSFRDSYNSPLHF.